A single sample gave rise to the 29 T cell receptor beta chains below, sequenced in a study of CD8 T cells in ankylosing spondylitis. Each CDR3 protein gets one entry after TCRdb re-called the 5' RACE reads with MiXCR. The repertoire has over 200,000 distinct CDR3 sequences, around 18% of them found once; the top ten carry under 45%. Antigen specificity for these receptors is unknown. Study conclusions and caveats: It appeared that ankylosing spondylitis blood was characterized by a TCR beta motif of about eight highly homologous variants.

The sequencing sample was made of blood, either unsorted or a sorted T cell fraction (not recorded which). The receptor source for this set is a male donor with ankylosing spondylitis.

V is TRBV4-1 and J is TRBJ2-5; possibly TRBD2 for D (6 bases). The CDR3 loop spans 15 amino acids. Germline assignment: CDR1 MGHRA and CDR2 YSYEKL. V was pared by 0 bases and J by 1 base, with 9 bases between. The CDR3 coding sequence is TGCGCCAGCAGCCAAGAGGTACTAGCCCAAGAGACCCAGTACTTC. Its protein is CASSQEVLAQETQYF.

This clonotype occurred a few times. This chain connects TRBV29-1 to TRBJ2-3; tentative D call: TRBD2 (5 bases). Deletions cut 7 bases from V and 6 bases from J, with 8 bases between. The germline V gene encodes CDR1 SQVTM and CDR2 ANQGSEA. This CDR3 has 10 residues. Here the CDR3 reads CSAWEDTQYF. CDR3 nucleotides: TGCAGCGCCTGGGAGGATACGCAGTATTTT.

This chain joins TRBV10-3 and TRBJ2-7, with 11 nucleotides matching TRBD1. Per the germline V gene, CDR1 is ENHRY and CDR2 is SYGVKD. The CDR3 totals 15 residues. V trimming: 2 bases; J trimming: 2 bases; junction bases outside the gene matches: 2. This CDR3 is CAISEVGQGAYEQYF. CDR3 bases: TGTGCCATCAGTGAGGTGGGACAGGGGGCCTACGAGCAGTACTTC.

The chain carries TRBV27 and TRBJ2-7; D is possibly TRBD2 (6 bases). Germline CDR1 and CDR2: MNHEY and SMNVEV (reference sequence). Trimming took 2 bases from V and 6 from J, leaving 11 bases between them. This CDR3 has 13 residues. CDR3 sequence: CASSLGPGVEQYF. CDR3 sequence (DNA): TGTGCCAGCAGTTTAGGGCCGGGAGTCGAGCAGTACTTC.

CDR3 DNA sequence: TGCGCCAGCAGCTTGGGACTAGCGGATAGCTCCTACGAGCAGTACTTC. The encoded protein is CASSLGLADSSYEQYF. The chain links TRBV5-1 to TRBJ2-7, with 9 bases that match TRBD2. The length of the CDR3 is 16 residues. The trim removed 0 bases at V and 0 bases at J, leaving 4 bases unmatched. Per germline, CDR1 SGHRS and CDR2 YFSETQ.

This clonotype was seen a few times. The chain combines TRBV27 with TRBJ2-1; D unclear. Germline CDR1 MNHEY, CDR2 SMNVEV (reference sequence). The germline V and J ends were trimmed by 2 bases and 8 bases, with 7 bases remaining between them. The CDR3 extends over 12 amino acids. The CDR3 DNA sequence: TGTGCCAGCAGTTTACCGTCGGATGAGCAGTTCTTC. The encoded protein is CASSLPSDEQFF.

This clonotype was picked up a small number of times. The rearrangement joins TRBV30 to TRBJ2-2, with D unresolved. There are 12 residues in the CDR3. V was trimmed by 3 bases and J by 0 bases, leaving 2 bases between them. Germline V lookup: CDR1 GTSNPN, CDR2 SVGIG (reference sequence). In nucleotides, the CDR3 is TGTGCCTGGAGCACGAACACCGGGGAGCTGTTTTTT. Protein: CAWSTNTGELFF.

Here the CDR3 reads CASSQDKAVHVLTF. CDR3 DNA sequence: TGCGCCAGCAGCCAAGATAAGGCGGTACACGTCCTGACTTTC. J is TRBJ2-6 and V is TRBV4-1; D not resolved. Germline loops: CDR1 MGHRA, CDR2 YSYEKL. The CDR3 extends over 14 amino acids. V lost 0 bases to trimming and J lost 11 bases, with 11 bases between them.

This clonotype was detected only a few times. This CDR3 is CASSLLGGVSSYEQYF. In DNA form, the CDR3 reads TGTGCCAGCAGCTTGTTAGGAGGGGTGAGCTCCTACGAGCAGTACTTC. The V call is TRBV5-8, the J call TRBJ2-7; weak D call: TRBD2 (6 bases). CDR3 length: 16 amino acids. The V gene's germline CDR1 is SGHTS and CDR2 YDEGEE. Trimming pared 1 base from V and 0 bases from J, leaving 14 bases between.

This chain uses TRBV29-1 with TRBJ1-2; no firm D call. CDR3 size: 12 residues. Trimming shortened V by 6 bases and J by 8 bases, and 16 bases separated the two germline ends. Germline values: CDR1 SQVTM, CDR2 ANQGSEA. In DNA, the CDR3 is TGCAGCGTCCTCGACACAACAGACGGCTACACCTTC. Translating it yields CSVLDTTDGYTF.

This clonotype was found a few times. The J gene is TRBJ1-1, the V gene TRBV9; TRBD1 matches at 8 bases. The germline V gene has CDR1 SGDLS and CDR2 YYNGEE. J lost 0 bases, V lost 2 bases, and 6 bases had no gene match. This CDR3 has 16 residues. CDR3 in amino acids: CASSVGTGRMNTEAFF. In DNA form, the CDR3 reads TGTGCCAGCAGCGTCGGGACAGGCCGGATGAACACTGAAGCTTTCTTT.

This chain connects TRBV28 to TRBJ2-7; unclear D gene. This CDR3 is 14 amino acids long. CDR1 is MDHEN, CDR2 SYDVKM, per germline. The ends were cut back, 7 bases at V and 7 bases at J, with 20 bases in the middle. CDR3 bases: TGTGCCAGCAATGAGAGAAGGGCCGTGGTTGAGCAGTACTTC. Its translation: CASNERRAVVEQYF.

The chain is built from TRBV20-1 and TRBJ2-7; no definite D call. With 0 bases removed from V and 2 bases from J, the gap between germline ends came to 11 bases. Looked up from germline, CDR1 is DFQATT and CDR2 is SNEGSKA (reference sequence). The CDR3 sequence is 14 residues long. The CDR3: CSARDNLRTYEQYF. The CDR3 DNA reads as TGCAGTGCTAGAGATAACCTACGTACCTACGAGCAGTACTTC.

Only a few counts were recorded for this clonotype. The chain couples TRBV14 to TRBJ2-3, with D hard to call. V was pared by 1 base and J by 5 bases, with 7 bases between. CDR3 length: 13 amino acids. The germline V gene has CDR1 SGHDN and CDR2 FVKESK. The CDR3 nucleotides are TGTGCCAGCAGCCAAGGAGTGGTAGATACGCAGTATTTT. Protein: CASSQGVVDTQYF.

This clonotype came up a few times. The V call is TRBV4-2, the J call TRBJ2-5; a weak D match, TRBD2 (5 bases). From germline, CDR1 is LGHNA and CDR2 YNFKEQ. V gave up 0 bases and J gave up 1 base, with 12 bases separating them. The CDR3 is 16 residues long. The CDR3 sequence: CASSQEASTLQETQYF. CDR3 nucleotide sequence: TGTGCCAGCAGCCAAGAGGCTAGCACCCTCCAAGAGACCCAGTACTTC.

The J gene is TRBJ2-2, the V gene TRBV9; D remains unclear. V was shortened by 2 bases and J by 2 bases, with 10 bases between the two germline ends. CDR1 is SGDLS and CDR2 is YYNGEE in the germline V gene. The CDR3 extends over 15 amino acids. CDR3 in DNA: TGTGCCAGCAGCGTGGGTGTGGTAAACACCGGGGAGCTGTTTTTT. It specifies CASSVGVVNTGELFF.

This clonotype has more than one count but fewer than ten. V and J are TRBV20-1 and TRBJ2-3; D is unresolved. This CDR3 comprises 14 residues. The V and J ends lost 3 bases and 0 bases respectively, with 10 bases between them. Germline CDR1 and CDR2: DFQATT and SNEGSKA (reference sequence). The CDR3 coding sequence is TGCAGTGCTAGGCTAGATACTAGCACAGATACGCAGTATTTT. This translates into CSARLDTSTDTQYF.

This clonotype was detected only a few times. The chain links TRBV6-2 or TRBV6-3 to TRBJ1-1; D gene uncertain. Per germline, CDR1 MNHEY and CDR2 SVGEGT. V was trimmed by 3 bases and J by 1 base, leaving 6 bases between them. The CDR3 consists of 13 residues. This chain's CDR3 is CASSYLGNTEAFF. CDR3 nucleotides: TGTGCCAGCAGTTATTTAGGGAACACTGAAGCTTTCTTT.

This rearrangement joins TRBV14 to TRBJ1-1, with TRBD1 as a possible D gene (5 bases). Germline CDR1 SGHDN, CDR2 FVKESK. The CDR3 sequence is 15 residues long. Between the trimmed V and J ends, which lost 2 bases and 0 bases, there was a span of 10 bases. CDR3 in DNA: TGTGCCAGCAGCCAATCCCGGGACTTGAACACTGAAGCTTTCTTT. This translates into CASSQSRDLNTEAFF.

The V and J genes are TRBV7-2 and TRBJ2-2, with TRBD1 matching over 8 bases. Germline V CDR1 and CDR2: SGHTA, FQGNSA. The V segment lost 4 bases and the J segment 7 bases; nucleotides outside the gene matches: 8. The CDR3 extends over 15 amino acids. Here the CDR3 DNA reads TGTGCCAGCAGCTCTCGGGACAGGCTCGTCGGGGAGCTGTTTTTT. It translates to CASSSRDRLVGELFF.

This chain joins TRBV12-3 or TRBV12-4 and TRBJ2-1; D is unclear. Trimming removed 3 bases at V and 3 bases at J, with 15 bases between. The CDR3 loop spans 16 amino acids. For the CDR3, the DNA is TGTGCCAGCAGTTTTCTGAGACACCGAGTCTACAATGAGCAGTTCTTC. This codes for CASSFLRHRVYNEQFF.

This clonotype was observed a handful of times. This chain links TRBV20-1 with TRBJ2-7, with D maybe TRBD2 (5 bases). Germline V gives CDR1 DFQATT, CDR2 SNEGSKA (reference sequence). The CDR3 covers 12 residues. Between the trimmed V and J ends, which lost 5 bases and 7 bases, there was a span of 15 bases. The CDR3 DNA is TGCAGTGCTTCAACACCCCCGGGAGAGCAGTACTTC. It is translated as CSASTPPGEQYF.

This clonotype has more than one count but fewer than ten. The chain employs TRBV4-1 and TRBJ1-1; possibly TRBD1 for D (5 bases). The CDR3 covers 16 residues. Trimming took off 3 bases at V and 6 bases at J, with 20 bases between the two ends. Germline V gene lookup returns CDR1 MGHRA and CDR2 YSYEKL. CDR3 sequence: CASSQGGVPGWAEAFF. The CDR3 nucleotides are TGCGCCAGCAGCCAGGGAGGGGTCCCGGGTTGGGCTGAAGCTTTCTTT.

The chain carries TRBV6-1 and TRBJ2-1; 10 nucleotides agree with TRBD2. Germline loops: CDR1 MNHNS, CDR2 SASEGT. V shed 4 bases, J shed 3 bases, and the junction held 3 bases outside the gene matches. This CDR3 comprises 15 residues. CDR3 amino acids: CASSAIAGGYNEQFF. The CDR3 region has the DNA TGTGCCAGCAGTGCAATAGCGGGAGGCTACAATGAGCAGTTCTTC.

The table lists this clonotype with a few counts. The chain has TRBV6-5 and TRBJ2-3; 14 bases line up with TRBD2. From germline, CDR1 is MNHEY and CDR2 SVGAGI. The CDR3 runs to 15 residues. Unmatched junction bases numbered 1, after V lost 4 bases and J lost 4 bases. CDR3 nucleotides: TGTGCCAGCAGTTCGACTAGCGGGGGGGCAGATACGCAGTATTTT. Residues: CASSSTSGGADTQYF.

V gene TRBV6-6 combines with J gene TRBJ2-7, with TRBD1 as a possible D gene (6 bases). The V gene's germline CDR1 is MNHNY and CDR2 SVGAGI (reference sequence). This CDR3 has 13 amino acids. V dropped 5 bases and J dropped 4 bases, with 12 bases sitting between them. The CDR3 is CASSLPQGYEQYF. CDR3 DNA sequence: TGTGCCAGCAGTCTCCCACAGGGATACGAGCAGTACTTC.

The chain joins TRBV6-1 to TRBJ2-7; 10 bases line up with TRBD1. The germline V gene has CDR1 MNHNS and CDR2 SASEGT. With V trimmed by 2 bases and J by 6 bases, 7 bases remained unmatched. CDR3 size: 15 residues. The CDR3 nucleotides are TGTGCCAGCAGTGAACGCGGGACAGGGGCTTCCGAGCAGTACTTC. Translated: CASSERGTGASEQYF.

This clonotype was detected only once. This chain joins TRBV4-1 and TRBJ1-1; D not certain. V shed 0 bases and J shed 2 bases, with 10 bases lying between them. In germline, CDR1 is MGHRA, CDR2 YSYEKL. The CDR3 has 15 amino acids. The CDR3 DNA reads TGCGCCAGCAGCCAAGAGCAAAGGCAAAACACTGAAGCTTTCTTT. It translates to CASSQEQRQNTEAFF.

This clonotype was counted only a few times. The CDR3 region is CASSLLGGGGSEAFF. As DNA, the CDR3 is TGTGCCAGCAGTTTATTAGGGGGAGGAGGTTCTGAAGCTTTCTTT. The V and J genes are TRBV27 and TRBJ1-1, with a tentative D call TRBD1 (6 bases). Per germline, CDR1 MNHEY and CDR2 SMNVEV (reference sequence). CDR3 length: 15 amino acids. V was clipped by 1 base and J by 6 bases, with 15 bases between them.